This T cell receptor beta chain was identified during a study of regulatory T cells in long-lasting Graves disease. Study-level points and caveats: Among samples with persistent disease, TRBV28, TRBJ1-2 and TRBJ2-5 were favored.

Remarks on this clonotype: Its antigen is still unknown.

The CDR3 has 15 residues. The germline V gene has CDR1 ENHRY and CDR2 SYGVKD. The ends lost 2 bases at V and 5 bases at J; junction bases unmatched: 3. Time point: persistent/refractory GD, antithyroid drugs over 5 years with positive TRAb. RNA extracted from PBMCs served as the sequencing template. Library construction for TCR beta used iRepertoire HTBI primers and Arm-PCR of CDR3 regions. Each CDR3 protein is one row after TCRdb ran MiXCR on the multiplex PCR reads. The sample consists of 300,000 to 500,000 distinct CDR3 sequences, less than 25% of them appearing once. This receptor was obtained from a female donor with Graves disease. This rearrangement joins TRBV10-3 to TRBJ2-5, with 12 nucleotides matching TRBD2. Material: peripheral blood mononuclear cells (PBMCs), obtained when the disease was refractory, from a patient treated with antithyroid drugs. The CDR3 is CAISESGTSGETQYF. DNA of the CDR3: TGTGCCATCAGTGAGAGCGGGACTAGCGGGGAGACCCAGTACTTC.